The next 9 T cell receptor beta chains were all read from a single sample in a study of blood T cell repertoires in COVID-19. Repertoires were generated with immunoSEQ multiplex PCR, while TCRdb's copy carries only in-frame clones and drops some. The repertoire holds more than 95,000 clones, around 90% seen once, with 4% to 6% in the top ten. The sample comprised peripheral blood. These receptors were taken from a human donor in a cohort sampled during active COVID-19.

This clone was observed a single time. The chain has TRBV15 and TRBJ1-2; a possible D gene is TRBD1 (5 bases). The CDR3 consists of 13 residues. The germline V and J ends were trimmed by 1 base and 6 bases, with 9 bases remaining between them. The germline gives CDR1 LNHNV, CDR2 YYDKDF (reference sequence). The chain's CDR3 is CATSRARGDGYTF. CDR3 nucleotide sequence: TGTGCCACCAGCAGAGCTAGGGGCGATGGCTACACCTTC.

DNA for the CDR3: TGTGCCAGCAGCCAAGATCTCTCCGGGGGGGCCCCCGAGCAGTACTTC. Its translation: CASSQDLSGGAPEQYF. The chain recombines TRBV4-2 with TRBJ2-7, with 8 nucleotides matching TRBD2. Germline values: CDR1 LGHNA, CDR2 YNFKEQ. V lost 0 bases, J lost 6 bases, and 10 bases stayed unmatched. The CDR3 is 16 amino acids.

The chain joins TRBV10-1 to TRBJ2-3, with TRBD2 matching 8 bases. CDR3 size: 14 residues. Germline lookup yields CDR1 WNHNN and CDR2 SYGVQD (reference sequence). The trim removed 6 bases at V and 0 bases at J, leaving 2 bases unmatched. CDR3: CASRAGASTDTQYF. The DNA for the CDR3 is TGCGCCAGCAGAGCGGGAGCTAGCACAGATACGCAGTATTTT.

The chain couples TRBV5-6 to TRBJ2-7; TRBD1 aligns across 9 bases. The CDR3 is 15 amino acids. The germline V gene has CDR1 SGHDT and CDR2 YYEEEE. The V gene end was trimmed by 0 bases and the J gene end by 5 bases; junction bases not matched to a gene: 6. CDR3 in DNA: TGTGCCAGCAGCTTGGAGGGACAGGGTTCCGACGAGCAGTACTTC. Translated: CASSLEGQGSDEQYF.

The J gene is TRBJ1-6, the V gene TRBV2; 8 nucleotides match TRBD1. This CDR3 region has 14 residues. Germline V CDR1 and CDR2: SNHLY, FYNNEI. V lost 3 bases to trimming and J lost 9 bases; unmatched junction nucleotides: 4. CDR3 amino acids: CASSEIRGPSPLHF. CDR3 DNA sequence: TGTGCCAGCAGTGAGATCAGGGGGCCTTCACCCCTCCACTTT.

V and J are TRBV3-1 (or the pseudogene TRBV3-2) and TRBJ2-1; 7 positions agree with TRBD2. Germline V lookup: CDR1 LGHDT, CDR2 YNNKEL (reference sequence). V gave up 1 base and J gave up 12 bases; unmatched junction bases: 3. The CDR3 is made up of 12 amino acids. CDR3 residues: CASSQGTGGQFF. DNA of the CDR3: TGTGCCAGCAGCCAAGGAACGGGGGGGCAGTTCTTC.

This chain connects TRBV4-3 to TRBJ2-5; D may be TRBD2 (6 bases). This CDR3 region has 15 residues. The germline V gene encodes CDR1 LGHNA and CDR2 YSLEER. Between the trimmed V and J ends, which lost 4 bases and 5 bases, there was a span of 17 bases. The CDR3 nucleotides are TGCGCCAGCAGCCCCGGGAGAGGGGTGTGGGAGACCCAGTACTTC. It codes for CASSPGRGVWETQYF.

J is TRBJ2-5 and V is TRBV18; 10 nucleotides match TRBD2. Losses at the gene ends were 4 bases for V and 2 bases for J; bases not matched to a gene: 16. The CDR3 is made up of 19 amino acids. Germline V CDR1 and CDR2: KGHSH, LQKENI. The CDR3 here is CASSLRQRGGLDSQETQYF. The CDR3 coding sequence is TGTGCCAGCTCACTACGTCAGCGGGGGGGCCTGGATTCGCAAGAGACCCAGTACTTC.

This chain connects TRBV19 to TRBJ2-5; 11 bases are a match to TRBD2. Germline trimming cut 4 bases from V and 7 bases from J; bases unmatched to any gene: 8. From germline, CDR1 is LNHDA and CDR2 SQIVND (reference sequence). The length of the CDR3 is 15 residues. Written as DNA, the CDR3 is TGTGCCAGTAGTAGCCTAGCGGGAGGCGAAGGGACCCAGTACTTC. Its protein is CASSSLAGGEGTQYF. Together with reference TRBV19 and TRBJ2-5, the CDR3 gives the full variable domain: DGGITQSPKYLFRKEGQNVTLSCEQNLNHDAMYWYRQDPGQGLRLIYYSQIVNDFQKGDIAEGYSVSREKKESFPLTVTSAQKNPTAFYLCASSSLAGGEGTQYFGPGTRLLVL.